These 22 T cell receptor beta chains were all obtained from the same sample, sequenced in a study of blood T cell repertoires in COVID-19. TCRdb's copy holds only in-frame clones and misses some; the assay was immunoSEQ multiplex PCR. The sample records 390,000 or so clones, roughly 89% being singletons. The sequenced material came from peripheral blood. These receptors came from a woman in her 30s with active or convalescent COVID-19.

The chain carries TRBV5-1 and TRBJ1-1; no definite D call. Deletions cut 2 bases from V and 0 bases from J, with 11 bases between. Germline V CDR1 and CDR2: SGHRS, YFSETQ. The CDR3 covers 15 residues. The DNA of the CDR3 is TGCGCCAGCAGCTTTTCGGGGTCGGTGAACACTGAAGCTTTCTTT. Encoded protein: CASSFSGSVNTEAFF.

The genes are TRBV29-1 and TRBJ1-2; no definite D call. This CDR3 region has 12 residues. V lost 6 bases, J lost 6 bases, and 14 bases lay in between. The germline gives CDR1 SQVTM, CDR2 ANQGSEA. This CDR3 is CSVGGRQDGYTF. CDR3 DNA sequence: TGCAGCGTCGGAGGACGGCAAGATGGCTACACCTTC.

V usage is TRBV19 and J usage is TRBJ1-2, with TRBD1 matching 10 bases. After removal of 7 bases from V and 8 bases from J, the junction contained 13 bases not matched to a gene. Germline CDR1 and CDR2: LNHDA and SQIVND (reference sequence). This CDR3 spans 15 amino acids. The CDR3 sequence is CASTDRDRGGSGYTF. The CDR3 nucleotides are TGTGCCAGTACCGATCGGGACAGGGGAGGAAGCGGCTACACCTTC.

The CDR3 reads CSVDLSSGANVLTF. The CDR3 DNA reads as TGCAGCGTTGATCTGAGTTCTGGGGCCAACGTCCTGACTTTC. The chain joins TRBV29-1 to TRBJ2-6; D is unclear. V gave up 3 bases and J gave up 1 base, with 7 bases separating them. In germline, CDR1 is SQVTM, CDR2 ANQGSEA. The CDR3 is 14 amino acids.

The CDR3 nucleotides are TGTGCCAGCCTGACGGGACAGGGCGGAAAACTGTTTTTT. Amino acids: CASLTGQGGKLFF. The rearrangement uses TRBV19 and TRBJ1-4; 9 bases line up with TRBD1. V gave up 9 bases and J gave up 10 bases; unmatched junction bases: 9. Looked up from germline, CDR1 is LNHDA and CDR2 is SQIVND (reference sequence). This CDR3 is built from 13 residues.

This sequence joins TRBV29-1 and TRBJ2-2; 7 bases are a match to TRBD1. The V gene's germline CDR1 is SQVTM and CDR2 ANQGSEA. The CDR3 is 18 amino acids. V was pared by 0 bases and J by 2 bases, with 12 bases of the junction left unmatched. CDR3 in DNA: TGCAGCGTTGAAGATTCGGCGACAGGGAAGGATAACACCGGGGAGCTGTTTTTT. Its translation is CSVEDSATGKDNTGELFF.

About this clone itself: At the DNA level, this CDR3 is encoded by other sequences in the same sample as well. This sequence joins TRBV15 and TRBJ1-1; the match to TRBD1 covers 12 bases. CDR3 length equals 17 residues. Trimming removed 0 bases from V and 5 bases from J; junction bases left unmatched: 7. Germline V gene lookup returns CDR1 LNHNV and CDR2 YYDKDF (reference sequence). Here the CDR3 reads CATSREGTGGRRTEAFF. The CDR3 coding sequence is TGTGCCACCAGCAGAGAGGGGACAGGGGGCCGGAGGACTGAAGCTTTCTTT.

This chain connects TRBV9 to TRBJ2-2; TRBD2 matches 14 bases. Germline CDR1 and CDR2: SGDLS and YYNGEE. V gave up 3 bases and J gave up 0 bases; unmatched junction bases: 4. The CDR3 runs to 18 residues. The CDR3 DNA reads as TGTGCCAGCAGCGGGGGACTAGCGGGGGCCGCGAACACCGGGGAGCTGTTTTTT. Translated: CASSGGLAGAANTGELFF.

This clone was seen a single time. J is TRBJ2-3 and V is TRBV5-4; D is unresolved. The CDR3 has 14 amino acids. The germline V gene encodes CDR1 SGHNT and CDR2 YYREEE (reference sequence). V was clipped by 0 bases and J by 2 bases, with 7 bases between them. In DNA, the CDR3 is TGTGCCAGCAGCTTGGGGCAGGACACAGATACGCAGTATTTT. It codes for CASSLGQDTDTQYF.

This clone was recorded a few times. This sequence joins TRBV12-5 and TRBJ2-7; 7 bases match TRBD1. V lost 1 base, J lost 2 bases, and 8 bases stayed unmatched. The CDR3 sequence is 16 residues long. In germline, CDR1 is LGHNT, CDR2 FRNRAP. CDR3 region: CASGLATGAIPYEQYF. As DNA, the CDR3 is TGTGCTAGTGGTTTGGCCACAGGGGCCATCCCCTACGAGCAGTACTTC.

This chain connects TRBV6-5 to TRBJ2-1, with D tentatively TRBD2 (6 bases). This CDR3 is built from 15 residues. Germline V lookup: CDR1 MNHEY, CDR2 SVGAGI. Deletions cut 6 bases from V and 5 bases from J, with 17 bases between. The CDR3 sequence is CASSPVQLADNEQFF. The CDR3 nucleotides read TGTGCCAGCAGCCCGGTTCAACTAGCCGACAATGAGCAGTTCTTC.

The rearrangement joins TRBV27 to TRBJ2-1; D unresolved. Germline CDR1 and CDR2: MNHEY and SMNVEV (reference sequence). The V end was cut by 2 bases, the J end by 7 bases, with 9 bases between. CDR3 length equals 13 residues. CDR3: CASSLGGPNEQFF. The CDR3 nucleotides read TGTGCCAGCAGTTTAGGTGGGCCGAATGAGCAGTTCTTC.

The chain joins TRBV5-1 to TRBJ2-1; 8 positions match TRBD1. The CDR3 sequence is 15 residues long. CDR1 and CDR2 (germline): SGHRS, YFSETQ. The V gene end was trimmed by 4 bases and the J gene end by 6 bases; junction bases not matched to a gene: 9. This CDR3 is CASSRWGTGPNEQFF. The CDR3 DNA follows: TGCGCCAGCAGCCGTTGGGGGACAGGCCCCAATGAGCAGTTCTTC.

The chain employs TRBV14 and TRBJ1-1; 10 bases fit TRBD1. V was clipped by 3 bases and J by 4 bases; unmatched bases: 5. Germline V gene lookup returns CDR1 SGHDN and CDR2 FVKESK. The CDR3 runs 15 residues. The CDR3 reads CASSQPGQGSTEAFF. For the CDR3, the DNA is TGTGCCAGCAGCCAGCCGGGACAGGGGTCCACTGAAGCTTTCTTT. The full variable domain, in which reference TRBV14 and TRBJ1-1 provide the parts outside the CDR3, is EAGVTQFPSHSVIEKGQTVTLRCDPISGHDNLYWYRRVMGKEIKFLLHFVKESKQDESGMPNNRFLAERTGGTYSTLKVQPAELEDSGVYFCASSQPGQGSTEAFFGQGTRLTVV.

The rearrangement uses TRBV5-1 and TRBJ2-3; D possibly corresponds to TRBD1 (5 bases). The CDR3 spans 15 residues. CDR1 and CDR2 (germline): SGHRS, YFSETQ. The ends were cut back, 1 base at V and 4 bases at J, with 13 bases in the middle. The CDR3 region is CASSLQGFFADTQYF. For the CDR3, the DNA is TGCGCCAGCAGCTTGCAGGGCTTTTTCGCAGATACGCAGTATTTT.

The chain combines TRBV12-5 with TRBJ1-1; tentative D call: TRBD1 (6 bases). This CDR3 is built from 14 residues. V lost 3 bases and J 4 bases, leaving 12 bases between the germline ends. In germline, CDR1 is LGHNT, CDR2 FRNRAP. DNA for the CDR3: TGTGCTAGTGGTTTCGCAGGGGCTGGCACTGAAGCTTTCTTT. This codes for CASGFAGAGTEAFF.

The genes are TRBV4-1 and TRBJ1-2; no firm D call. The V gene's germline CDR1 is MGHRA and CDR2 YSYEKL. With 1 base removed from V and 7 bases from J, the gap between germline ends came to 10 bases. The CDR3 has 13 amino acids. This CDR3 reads CASSQVGGLGYTF. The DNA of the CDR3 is TGCGCCAGCAGCCAAGTTGGAGGGCTTGGCTACACCTTC.

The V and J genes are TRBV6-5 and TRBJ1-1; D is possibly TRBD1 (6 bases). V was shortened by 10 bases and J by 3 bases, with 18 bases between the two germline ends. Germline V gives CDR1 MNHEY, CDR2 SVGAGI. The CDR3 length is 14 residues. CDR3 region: CATAIQGRYTEAFF. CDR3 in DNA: TGTGCCACAGCAATCCAGGGGCGATACACTGAAGCTTTCTTT.

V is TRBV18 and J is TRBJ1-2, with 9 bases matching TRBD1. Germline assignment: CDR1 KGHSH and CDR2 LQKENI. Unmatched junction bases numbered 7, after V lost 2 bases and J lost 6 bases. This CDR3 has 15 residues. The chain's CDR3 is CASSPVGTGFDGYTF. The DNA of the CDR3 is TGTGCCAGCTCACCAGTTGGGACAGGGTTTGATGGCTACACCTTC.

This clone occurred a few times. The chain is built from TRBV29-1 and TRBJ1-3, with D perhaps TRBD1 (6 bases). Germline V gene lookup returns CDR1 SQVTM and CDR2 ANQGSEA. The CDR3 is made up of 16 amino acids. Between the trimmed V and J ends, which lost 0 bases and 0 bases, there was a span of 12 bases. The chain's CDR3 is CSVEDRTAFSGNTIYF. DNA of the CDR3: TGCAGCGTTGAAGACAGGACAGCTTTCTCTGGAAACACCATATATTTT.

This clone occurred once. The chain's CDR3 is CASSPLASGGAGKDTQYF. CDR3 DNA sequence: TGTGCCAGCAGCCCTCTGGCTAGCGGGGGGGCGGGTAAGGATACGCAGTATTTT. The chain couples TRBV7-9 to TRBJ2-3, with TRBD2 identical over 12 bases. Germline values: CDR1 SEHNR, CDR2 FQNEAQ (reference sequence). J lost 6 bases, V lost 5 bases, and 15 bases had no gene match. CDR3 size: 18 residues.

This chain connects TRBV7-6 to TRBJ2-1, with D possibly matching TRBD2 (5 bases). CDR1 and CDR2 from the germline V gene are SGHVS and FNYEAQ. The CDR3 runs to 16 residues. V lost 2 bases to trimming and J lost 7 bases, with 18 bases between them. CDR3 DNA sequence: TGTGCCAGCAGCTTAATGTCGGCGGGTACCGGAAATGAGCAGTTCTTC. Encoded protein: CASSLMSAGTGNEQFF.